This TCR beta chain was profiled in a study of Graves' ophthalmopathy and Graves' hyperthyroidism. Amplification of the TCR beta CDR3 regions used RNA transcripts (as template). Scientists carried out first-round RT-PCR using HTBI primers and then a second-round multiplex PCR. Each CDR3 protein gets one entry after TCRdb re-called the multiplex PCR reads with MiXCR. The table lists 660,000 or so distinct CDR3 sequences, just over 40% of them singletons. There are 13 residues in the CDR3. The germline V gene encodes CDR1 SQVTM and CDR2 ANQGSEA. On this clonotype: The junction departs from the called germline gene at one end, perhaps through a read error.

Certain patients were not enrolled. These were patients with other autoimmune diseases, uncontrolled infections, pregnancy or lactation. A roughly 9.3 ml volume of fresh peripheral blood provided the PBMCs. This clonotype was obtained from an adult man with Graves' ophthalmopathy. Sequencing used peripheral blood. The chain couples TRBV29-1 to TRBJ1-1; perhaps TRBD1 as D (5 bases). The CDR3 DNA reads TGCAGCGTAGGAGGGGCCCTGAACACTGAAGCTTCCTTT. This translates into CSVGGALNTEASF.